This T cell receptor (beta chain) was captured in a study of blood T cell repertoires in COVID-19 (dated by TCRdb to the early 2020s). Regarding the study in general: Samples from collaborators originated in the United States, Italy and Spain and spanned both the acute and convalescent phases of COVID-19. Subjects who had been exposed to COVID-19, were actively infected with it, or had recovered from it provided the deeply sampled blood TCRbeta repertoires that made up the dataset. HLA class I and class II types, where available, came from metadata supplied by the sample provider rather than from assay-based typing. The sample metadata nearly always contained a de-identified subject ID, COVID-19 status, age in years and sex. A freely available public database, intended as a resource for researchers studying the immune response to SARS-CoV-2, is where the repertoires were released. The material from the prospective study consisted of cDNA or gDNA derived from T cells, B-cell-depleted T cells, or PBMCs. The samples were drawn from the first 160 participants of the ongoing ImmuneRACE study and from some 1,300 subjects provided by 6 global collaborators.

The CDR3 holds 16 amino acids from the cysteine to the phenylalanine. The only DNA kept is the CDR3, 48 bases in frame from the first base. Trimming accounts for 4 bases at V and 4 bases at J, while the number of junction bases matched to no gene is 10. The germline V gene yields SGHRS for CDR1 and YFSETQ for CDR2. Note on this clone: The specificity of this receptor is unknown. No quality values exist for individual bases; no much larger clone is one base distant.

TCRbeta CDR3 regions were amplified from genomic DNA using the immunoSEQ Assay, a bias-controlled multiplex PCR. As for the original processing: The number of nucleated cells in each sample was estimated by amplification of reference gene primers within the assay. Sequence reads were collapsed and filtered to measure the absolute abundance of every unique TCRbeta CDR3 rearrangement. Productive Simpson clonality was computed per sample as the square root of Simpson's diversity index over productive rearrangements. This immuneACCESS table, as held by TCRdb, lists in-frame sequences with V and J called but not all clones. Of the missing ones, under half trace to an unresolved V gene in checked studies; the others have no known cause. V, J and clone size were drawn from that table, and D and trimming were deduced from the DNA. For this sample the table gives about 43,000 clones, of which 87% were detected only once. About 4% of the sample comes from the top ten.

In Seattle, one collaborating source enrolled patients while the infection was active and tracked those patients longitudinally over the course of disease. Whole blood was collected in K2EDTA tubes by collaborating institutions according to the institutions' own protocols. For TCRbeta analysis, collaborator samples were shipped as frozen whole blood, as isolated PBMCs, or as DNA extracted from either sample type. What the study reported, not specific to this receptor: How much clinical and demographic metadata was included differed by source and by participant, and the metadata was provided uncurated.

The receptor chain draws on TRBV5-1 and TRBJ2-1; TRBD2 matches 8 bases in the middle. The sequence was collected from a man aged 35 to 55 with COVID-19, enrolled during active disease. The sequencing sample was made of peripheral blood. The DNA sequence is TGCGCCAGCAGCCAAGCGGGAGTTGGGATGTACAATGAGCAGTTCTTC. This is translated as CASSQAGVGMYNEQFF. Full variable domain (CDR3 extended with the reference TRBV5-1 and TRBJ2-1 proteins): KAGVTQTPRYLIKTRGQQVTLSCSPISGHRSVSWYQQTPGQGLQFLFEYFSETQRNKGNFPGRFSGRQFSNSRSEMNVSTLELGDSALYLCASSQAGVGMYNEQFFGPGTRLTVL.